At least ten counts were recorded for the clone carrying this T cell receptor beta chain. Antigen: not known. This sample was taken from a study of T-cell memory formation after mild COVID-19. Across the whole study: TCR clusters were mostly confined to one donor each.

V trimming: 6 bases; J trimming: 2 bases; junction bases outside the gene matches: 15. Germline assignment: CDR1 MGHRA and CDR2 YSYEKL. The CDR3 extends over 19 amino acids. A single record per CDR3 protein comes from TCRdb applying MiXCR to the 5' RACE reads. Seen here are about 290,000 distinct CDR3 sequences, over 15% observed once, and the top ten hold under 30%. Points from the study as a whole: Contracting CD4+ clones sat mainly in CM and EM; CD8+ in EMRA. Pre-infection memory already had some responding clones, implying cross-reactive memory joined.

Sequencing was performed on PBMCs or a T cell subset sorted from them (not recorded which). The chain combines TRBV4-1 with TRBJ2-3; 12 bases align to TRBD2. This TCR was recovered from a man younger than 35 who had mild COVID-19 (a few samples of this study predate the infection). Cell type and time point are not known. The CDR3 loop is CASRQGGLTSGGTTDTQYF. The CDR3 DNA sequence: TGCGCCAGCAGACAGGGGGGCCTAACTAGCGGGGGGACCACAGATACGCAGTATTTT.